Sequencing of this T cell receptor beta chain was carried out in a study of T-cell reconstitution after alpha-beta-depleted transplantation in children. This clonotype appeared many times. The antigen is not known. The TCRbeta library incorporated unique molecular identifiers. MiXCR, applied by TCRdb to the PCR reads, yields one record per CDR3 protein. The sample lists hundreds of thousands of distinct CDR3 sequences, roughly 7.8% seen once, with around 10% in the top ten. Study results and limitations: High day-60 TCRbeta diversity in some patients came from surviving recipient T cells and thymic progenitors. It was newly produced T cells that mostly accounted for T-cell counts and diversity one year after transplant.

With 4 bases clipped from V and 0 bases from J, the junction kept 5 bases outside the gene matches. There are 16 residues in the CDR3. Germline CDR1 is SQVTM and CDR2 is ANQGSEA. The source is a female patient between 2 and 15 years old who had a stem cell transplant for Fanconi anemia, so the T cells may come from the graft donor. Specimen: peripheral blood, collected 360 days after TCRalphabeta/CD19-depleted stem cell transplant. The chain is built from TRBV29-1 and TRBJ2-3; 12 bases match TRBD2. The CDR3 DNA sequence: TGCAGCGTTGGGACTAGCGGGGACCCTAGCACAGATACGCAGTATTTT. Translated, it gives CSVGTSGDPSTDTQYF.